This TCR beta chain was documented in a study of monozygotic twins with inflammatory bowel disease. General study results and limits: No detectable difference in repertoire similarity separated concordant from discordant twins, possibly as a result of limited power. Support for a single strong signal or clonotype associated with IBD was absent. Varying immunosuppressive regimens may have increased patient repertoire variability.

TCRdb processed the 5' RACE reads again and assigns one entry to each CDR3 protein, with no DNA. The table for this sample gives a few hundred thousand distinct CDR3 sequences. Of note for this clonotype: Its antigen is not known.

CDR3 length: 13 residues. Germline values: CDR1 SGHTA, CDR2 FQGNSA. The chain employs TRBV7-2 and TRBJ2-1; TCRdb's D call, TRBD2, is unchecked because there is no DNA. This sequence was found in a human donor with ulcerative colitis or Crohn's disease, or a healthy co-twin of an affected twin (not recorded which). The specimen sequenced was blood. CDR3 protein: CASSRGGKDEQFF. Full variable domain (missing parts from reference TRBV7-2 and TRBJ2-1): GAGVSQSPSNKVTEKGKDVELRCDPISGHTALYWYRQSLGQGLEFLIYFQGNSAPDKSGLPSDRFSAERTGGSVSTLTIQRTQQEDSAVYLCASSRGGKDEQFFGPGTRLTVL.